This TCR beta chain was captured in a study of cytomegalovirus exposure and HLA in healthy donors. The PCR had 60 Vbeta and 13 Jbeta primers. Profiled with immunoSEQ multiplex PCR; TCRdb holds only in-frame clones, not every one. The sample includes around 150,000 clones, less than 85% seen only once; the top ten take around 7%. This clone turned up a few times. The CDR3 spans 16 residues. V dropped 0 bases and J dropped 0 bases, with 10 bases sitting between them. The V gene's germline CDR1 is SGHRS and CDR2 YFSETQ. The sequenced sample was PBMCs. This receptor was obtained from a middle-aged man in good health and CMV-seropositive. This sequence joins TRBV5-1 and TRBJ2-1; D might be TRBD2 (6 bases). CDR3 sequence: CASSLEWGGSYNEQFF. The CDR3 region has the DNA TGCGCCAGCAGCTTGGAATGGGGAGGCTCCTACAATGAGCAGTTCTTC.